This T cell receptor (beta chain) was observed in a study of technical replicates of blood from a handful of donors. The CDR3 extends over 14 amino acids. Germline V gene sequence: CDR1 MNHEY, CDR2 SVGAGI. Trimming stripped 6 bases from V and 3 bases from J, with 15 bases between. Assay used: immunoSEQ multiplex PCR; TCRdb lists only in-frame clones, some missing. The table has tens of thousands of clones, 95% seen once. The specimen was T cells isolated from PBMCs. The source of this sequence is a human donor in good health. V usage is TRBV6-5 and J usage is TRBJ2-7; D is possibly TRBD2 (5 bases). The CDR3 nucleotides are TGTGCCAGCAGACCCGGGAACAGCTTCTACGAGCAGTACTTC. Translated: CASRPGNSFYEQYF.